The source of this T cell receptor (beta chain) is a study of T cells after yellow fever vaccination. TCRdb itself ran the 5' RACE reads through MiXCR, one entry per CDR3 protein. The sample has almost 600,000 distinct CDR3 sequences, less than 15% seen once. CDR3 length: 12 amino acids. CDR1 and CDR2 (germline): SNHLY, FYNNEI. V shed 7 bases and J shed 7 bases, with 13 bases lying between them. Sequences were derived from PBMCs, sampled on the day of the yellow fever booster vaccination. The gene calls are TRBV2 and TRBJ2-5, with D uncertain. This clonotype was obtained from a young man who received the YFV17D yellow fever vaccine. Here the CDR3 reads CASIADLGTQYF. DNA for the CDR3: TGTGCCAGCATTGCGGACCTAGGGACCCAGTACTTC. The full variable domain, completed using reference TRBV2 and TRBJ2-5, is EPEVTQTPSHQVTQMGQEVILRCVPISNHLYFYWYRQILGQKVEFLVSFYNNEISEKSEIFDDQFSVERPDGSNFTLKIRSTKLEDSAMYFCASIADLGTQYFGPGTRLLVL.